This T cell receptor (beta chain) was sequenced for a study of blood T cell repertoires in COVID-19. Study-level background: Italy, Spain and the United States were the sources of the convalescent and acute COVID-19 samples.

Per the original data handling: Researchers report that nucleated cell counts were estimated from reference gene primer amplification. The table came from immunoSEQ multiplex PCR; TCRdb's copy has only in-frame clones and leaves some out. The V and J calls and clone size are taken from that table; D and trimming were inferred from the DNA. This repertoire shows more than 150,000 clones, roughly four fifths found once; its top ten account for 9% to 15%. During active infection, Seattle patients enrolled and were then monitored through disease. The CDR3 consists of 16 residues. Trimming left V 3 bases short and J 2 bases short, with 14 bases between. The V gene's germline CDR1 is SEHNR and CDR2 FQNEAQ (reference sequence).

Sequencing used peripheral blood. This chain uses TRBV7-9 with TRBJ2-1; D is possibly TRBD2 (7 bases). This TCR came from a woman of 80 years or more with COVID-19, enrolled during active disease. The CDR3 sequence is CASSFEQGGAYNEQFF. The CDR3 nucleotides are TGTGCCAGCAGCTTTGAACAGGGAGGGGCCTACAATGAGCAGTTCTTC.